This T cell receptor beta chain was documented in a study of PD-L1 blockade in urothelial cancer. Study summary: Samples of blood were analyzed 3 weeks (second dose) and 6 weeks after treatment start.

The V gene's germline CDR1 is SEHNR and CDR2 FQNEAQ (reference sequence). This CDR3 has 14 amino acids. Trimming removed 3 bases from V and 2 bases from J; junction bases left unmatched: 3. Every PCR received spiked-in synthetic TCR analog templates. The assay was immunoSEQ multiplex PCR, and TCRdb's table has in-frame clones only and misses some. In the table there are around 22,000 clones, approximately 90% of which are singletons. The material was PBMCs, obtained around atezolizumab (anti-PD-L1) treatment. This sequence originates from a man aged 45-65 years with urothelial cancer. The J gene is TRBJ2-7, the V gene TRBV7-9; the match to TRBD1 covers 8 bases. The DNA of the CDR3 is TGTGCCAGCAGCTTGAACAGGGGGACCTACGAGCAGTACTTC. Translating it yields CASSLNRGTYEQYF.